The next 17 T cell receptor beta chains were all read from a single sample in a study of regulatory T cells in long-lasting Graves disease. In building TCR beta libraries, iRepertoire HTBI primers were used together with Arm-PCR of CDR3 regions. Using its own MiXCR run on the multiplex PCR reads, TCRdb lists one record per CDR3 protein. The repertoire holds some 460,000 distinct CDR3 sequences, 15% to 20% seen once, with 12% in the top ten. Specified time point: newly diagnosed GD, antithyroid drugs for less than 3 months. Extracted RNA from PBMCs served as the source of the TCR library. A further study also used this sample, focusing on T cells in Graves' hyperthyroidism and ophthalmopathy.

The starting material was peripheral blood mononuclear cells (PBMCs), obtained at new diagnosis, from a patient treated with antithyroid drugs. Every receptor here comes from a man in his forties or fifties with Graves disease.

This clonotype has at least ten counts. The chain has TRBV9 and TRBJ2-5; D is perhaps TRBD2 (6 bases). Germline V gives CDR1 SGDLS, CDR2 YYNGEE. V dropped 0 bases and J dropped 5 bases, with 11 bases sitting between them. The CDR3 has 14 residues. The CDR3 loop is CASSVGAREETQYF. The CDR3 bases are TGTGCCAGCAGCGTAGGGGCCCGGGAGGAGACCCAGTACTTC. Complete variable domain (other parts from reference TRBV9 and TRBJ2-5): DSGVTQTPKHLITATGQRVTLRCSPRSGDLSVYWYQQSLDQGLQFLIQYYNGEERAKGNILERFSAQQFPDLHSELNLSSLELGDSALYFCASSVGAREETQYFGPGTRLLVL.

This clonotype was seen a few times. The chain joins TRBV19 to TRBJ1-5, with 9 bases lining up with TRBD1. This CDR3 contains 17 residues. The V segment lost 6 bases and the J segment 0 bases; nucleotides outside the gene matches: 9. Germline V gene lookup returns CDR1 LNHDA and CDR2 SQIVND (reference sequence). The CDR3 protein is CASSGGQGSYSNQPQHF. CDR3 DNA: TGTGCCAGTAGCGGGGGACAGGGCTCTTATAGCAATCAGCCCCAGCATTTT.

This clonotype was observed many times. The gene calls are TRBV2 and TRBJ2-5; D gene uncertain. V shed 6 bases and J shed 1 base, with 9 bases lying between them. Germline V gives CDR1 SNHLY, CDR2 FYNNEI. The CDR3 is 13 amino acids. CDR3 DNA: TGTGCCAGCAGCCAGACTCTCCAAGAGACCCAGTACTTC. Its translation is CASSQTLQETQYF.

This clonotype has just a few counts. The genes are TRBV11-2 and TRBJ2-3; TRBD2 agrees at 9 bases. With 3 bases clipped from V and 1 base from J, the junction kept 5 bases outside the gene matches. The germline V gene encodes CDR1 SGHAT and CDR2 FQNNGV. This CDR3 contains 16 residues. Here the CDR3 reads CASSLIGGRGTDTQYF. In DNA, the CDR3 is TGTGCCAGCAGCTTGATAGGCGGGAGGGGCACAGATACGCAGTATTTT. Together with reference TRBV11-2 and TRBJ2-3, the CDR3 gives the full variable domain: EAGVAQSPRYKIIEKRQSVAFWCNPISGHATLYWYQQILGQGPKLLIQFQNNGVVDDSQLPKDRFSAERLKGVDSTLKIQPAKLEDSAVYLCASSLIGGRGTDTQYFGPGTRLTVL.

The chain joins TRBV12-3 or TRBV12-4 to TRBJ2-3, with TRBD1 matching 11 bases. V lost 4 bases and J lost 0; bases outside the gene matches: 6. This CDR3 spans 17 amino acids. In DNA form, the CDR3 reads TGTGCCAGCAGTTGGACAGGGGGCGTGATAAGCACAGATACGCAGTATTTT. Its protein is CASSWTGGVISTDTQYF.

This clonotype was counted a few times. The genes are TRBV7-9 and TRBJ2-2; TRBD1 matches at 7 bases. J gave up 2 bases and V 2 bases, and 2 bases lay outside the gene matches. Germline-derived CDR1 and CDR2 are SEHNR and FQNEAQ (reference sequence). The CDR3 totals 15 residues. The CDR3 region has the DNA TGTGCCAGCAGCTTACGGGACAGCAACACCGGGGAGCTGTTTTTT. The encoded protein is CASSLRDSNTGELFF.

This clonotype was found a few times. The chain recombines TRBV12-5 with TRBJ2-7; TRBD1 matches 7 bases. This CDR3 has 14 residues. CDR1 is LGHNT and CDR2 is FRNRAP in the germline V gene. Losses at the gene ends were 2 bases for V and 2 bases for J; bases not matched to a gene: 3. The chain's CDR3 is CASGLPGGTYEQYF. The CDR3 DNA reads TGTGCTAGTGGTTTGCCAGGGGGAACCTACGAGCAGTACTTC.

There are many counts of this clonotype. This chain connects TRBV29-1 to TRBJ2-7; D is undetermined. CDR1 is SQVTM, CDR2 ANQGSEA, per germline. The CDR3 is 13 amino acids. The V end was cut by 3 bases, the J end by 3 bases, with 12 bases between. The CDR3 DNA is TGCAGCGTTGAGGGCAGCACCAACTACGAGCAGTACTTC. It encodes CSVEGSTNYEQYF.

This clonotype was found many times. The chain carries TRBV12-3 or TRBV12-4 and TRBJ1-5; D call uncertain. The V gene lost 1 base and the J gene lost 3 bases, with 10 bases spanning the gap. The CDR3 runs 15 residues. Here the CDR3 reads CASSLGETANQPQHF. CDR3 DNA sequence: TGTGCCAGCAGTTTAGGAGAGACGGCCAATCAGCCCCAGCATTTT.

The chain couples TRBV19 to TRBJ2-7, with 11 nucleotides matching TRBD2. The V gene's germline CDR1 is LNHDA and CDR2 SQIVND (reference sequence). V gave up 6 bases and J gave up 7 bases; unmatched junction bases: 11. This CDR3 region has 15 residues. This CDR3 is CASSQGTSGLGEQYF. In DNA, the CDR3 is TGTGCCAGTAGCCAGGGGACTAGCGGACTGGGGGAGCAGTACTTC.

At least ten counts were recorded for this clonotype. J is TRBJ2-1 and V is TRBV28, with 11 bases that match TRBD1. The CDR3 totals 17 residues. Unmatched junction bases numbered 10, after V lost 5 bases and J lost 4 bases. CDR1 MDHEN and CDR2 SYDVKM come from the germline V gene. CDR3 amino acids: CASSPGQGARRYNEQFF. The DNA for the CDR3 is TGTGCCAGCAGTCCCGGACAGGGGGCGCGAAGGTACAATGAGCAGTTCTTC.

In its sample, this clonotype was seen many times. The chain couples TRBV29-1 to TRBJ2-3, with D unresolved. Trimming stripped 4 bases from V and 6 bases from J, with 11 bases between. The CDR3 is 12 residues long. Germline assignment: CDR1 SQVTM and CDR2 ANQGSEA. The CDR3 DNA follows: TGCAGCGTTGGTAGGGCCGGGGATACGCAGTATTTT. This gives the protein CSVGRAGDTQYF.

This clonotype was picked up a small number of times. The chain is built from TRBV14 and TRBJ2-1; D is possibly TRBD2 (6 bases). The germline V gene has CDR1 SGHDN and CDR2 FVKESK. The CDR3 totals 13 residues. The V gene lost 7 bases and the J gene lost 9 bases, with 16 bases spanning the gap. This chain's CDR3 is CASTPGGWGEQFF. CDR3 bases: TGTGCCAGCACCCCAGGAGGGTGGGGTGAGCAGTTCTTC. The full variable domain, in which reference TRBV14 and TRBJ2-1 provide the parts outside the CDR3, is EAGVTQFPSHSVIEKGQTVTLRCDPISGHDNLYWYRRVMGKEIKFLLHFVKESKQDESGMPNNRFLAERTGGTYSTLKVQPAELEDSGVYFCASTPGGWGEQFFGPGTRLTVL.

In its sample, this clonotype was seen many times. CDR3 sequence: CASSYRQSEAFF. DNA of the CDR3: TGTGCCAGCAGCTATCGACAGTCTGAAGCTTTCTTT. V usage is TRBV28 and J usage is TRBJ1-1, with D perhaps TRBD1 (5 bases). Germline values: CDR1 MDHEN, CDR2 SYDVKM. The CDR3 spans 12 residues. The V gene lost 6 bases and the J gene lost 6 bases, with 11 bases spanning the gap.

This clonotype was counted between two and nine times. The gene calls are TRBV19 and TRBJ2-1; TRBD2 is a possible D gene (6 bases). V was trimmed by 6 bases and J by 5 bases, leaving 29 bases between them. Germline V gives CDR1 LNHDA, CDR2 SQIVND (reference sequence). This CDR3 is 19 amino acids long. CDR3 nucleotides: TGTGCCAGTAGCAATATTTTCCTGTTCGGAGGGGATGAGGACAATGAGCAGTTCTTC. Its protein product is CASSNIFLFGGDEDNEQFF.

The chain employs TRBV29-1 and TRBJ2-7; tentatively, D is TRBD1 (5 bases). Trimming cost V 0 bases and J 2 bases, with 14 bases left between them. This CDR3 region has 15 residues. Germline values: CDR1 SQVTM, CDR2 ANQGSEA. As DNA, the CDR3 is TGCAGCGTTGAAGATCCTAGGACAAACGCCTACGAGCAGTACTTC. It specifies CSVEDPRTNAYEQYF.

Concerning this clonotype itself: A much larger clone is a single base away; this may be a read error. The J gene is TRBJ2-3, the V gene TRBV6-1; 7 positions match TRBD1. The germline V gene encodes CDR1 MNHNS and CDR2 SASEGT. CDR3 length equals 14 residues. CDR3 residues: CASSQLHGQDTQCF. In DNA, the CDR3 is TGTGCCAGCAGTCAACTACACGGACAGGATACGCAGTGTTTT.